This entry concerns a single T cell receptor (beta chain). Germline-derived CDR1 and CDR2 are SGHTA and FQGNSA. Trimming removed 3 bases from V and 1 base from J, with 8 bases in between. The CDR3 is 14 residues long. The data derive from a study of blood T cell repertoires in COVID-19. As handled by the study authors: Cell counts per sample came from amplifying reference gene primers. Clones were sequenced by immunoSEQ multiplex PCR, and TCRdb holds only the in-frame ones, with some missing. V and J calls and clone size are as listed in that table; D and trimming were resolved from the DNA. The sample lists nearly 250,000 clones, about 89% seen once, with 1.6% in the top ten.

The chain combines TRBV7-2 with TRBJ2-3, with no clear D. Sequenced material: peripheral blood. This receptor was taken from a woman aged 55-69 years who had recovered from COVID-19. CDR3 DNA: TGTGCCAGCAGCTTTGCTGGAGGCACAGATACGCAGTATTTT. As protein: CASSFAGGTDTQYF.